This TCR beta chain was sequenced in a study of T cells after yellow fever vaccination. The CDR3 loop spans 13 amino acids. In germline, CDR1 is SGHAT, CDR2 FQNNGV. Trimming removed 5 bases at V and 1 base at J, with 8 bases between. Via MiXCR, TCRdb re-called the 5' RACE reads, giving one row per CDR3 protein. The data show hundreds of thousands of distinct CDR3 sequences, approximately 18% seen once. Findings and caveats of the study: CD4 and CD8 compartments shared a small share of clonotypes.

A note on this clonotype: Its specificity is unknown.

Sequences were derived from PBMCs, sampled before the yellow fever booster vaccination. The rearrangement joins TRBV11-2 to TRBJ1-1; D not certain. The TCR sequence derives from a man between 18 and 35 years old who received the YFV17D yellow fever vaccine. For the CDR3, the DNA is TGTGCCAGCAGCGGAAACAGGAACACTGAAGCTTTCTTT. It codes for CASSGNRNTEAFF. Combining the CDR3 with reference TRBV11-2 and TRBJ1-1 gives the whole variable domain EAGVAQSPRYKIIEKRQSVAFWCNPISGHATLYWYQQILGQGPKLLIQFQNNGVVDDSQLPKDRFSAERLKGVDSTLKIQPAKLEDSAVYLCASSGNRNTEAFFGQGTRLTVV.